This is a list of T cell receptor beta chains from one sample in a study of blood T cell repertoires in COVID-19. The method was immunoSEQ multiplex PCR; TCRdb's version includes in-frame clones alone and lacks a portion of them. The sample lists a few hundred thousand clones, around 80% occurring once. The sequencing input was peripheral blood. The receptors here all came from a human donor in a cohort sampled during active COVID-19. The conserved cysteine and the conserved F or W are not part of the CDR3 here.

v_call	j_call	cdr3_aa
TRBV20-1	TRBJ1-6	SASGALSYNSPLH
TRBV4-1	TRBJ2-7	ASSQDYVSLPSYEQY
TRBV11-3	TRBJ1-1	ASSFDRVTEAF
TRBV2	TRBJ2-7	ASSEVGASYEQY
TRBV3-1/TRBV3-2	TRBJ1-3	ASSPPEAMEDTIY
TRBV10-2	TRBJ1-1	ASSESRGTEAF
TRBV5-4	TRBJ1-1	ASSQITGGHTEAF
TRBV6-5	TRBJ1-1	ASSYDSGSNTEAF
TRBV18	TRBJ2-2	ASSQGSNTGELF
TRBV18	TRBJ1-5	ASSPDRAGQPQH
TRBV28	TRBJ1-2	ASSFGGGPNYGYT
TRBV6-6	TRBJ2-1	ASTPRRDRSHEQF
TRBV29-1	TRBJ1-1	SVEMRMRDTEAF
TRBV28	TRBJ1-2	ASSLGREDYGYT
TRBV7-9	TRBJ1-2	ASSPPIRQGGYT
TRBV6-1	TRBJ2-7	ASSASGTSGSYEQY
TRBV19	TRBJ1-2	ASRLSGLNYGYT
TRBV30	TRBJ1-2	AWSLVGAMGYT
TRBV4-2	TRBJ2-2	ASSQDLTSGALGETGELF
TRBV27	TRBJ2-7	ASSLRVASGITYEQY
TRBV15	TRBJ2-7	ATSSGQGLAGNSYEQY
TRBV5-8	TRBJ2-7	ASSLDKYFSYEQY
TRBV18	TRBJ1-1	ASSPRRTDTEAF
TRBV30	TRBJ1-1	AWSKGADTEAF
TRBV7-2	TRBJ1-6	ASSTGERNSPLH
TRBV7-9	TRBJ1-4	ASSLGQSWEKLF
TRBV24-1	TRBJ2-1	ATSDPTGSGRWYNEQF
TRBV30	TRBJ2-7	AWRMAGGSYEQY
TRBV9	TRBJ1-2	ASSEGQARYGYT
TRBV7-9	TRBJ1-2	ASTWDRGGYT
TRBV11-2	TRBJ2-7	ASSPRGLHYEQY
TRBV7-2	TRBJ2-7	ASSLASGGPYEQY
TRBV24-1	TRBJ2-5	ATSENTGGRETQY
TRBV6-6	TRBJ2-1	ASRTSGHSYNEQF
TRBV9	TRBJ1-3	ASSPGVAGNTIY
TRBV9	TRBJ2-1	ASSGGRGYNEQF
TRBV18	TRBJ2-5	ASSPQQSGQETQY
TRBV7-2	TRBJ1-3	ASSLESTGSGNTIY
TRBV15	TRBJ2-7	ATSRDRQGYEQY
TRBV11-2	TRBJ1-3	ASSFQTGEGNTIY